The rows below give T cell receptor delta chains drawn from one sample of a study of γδ T cells in repeated Plasmodium falciparum infection. TCRdb re-analyzed the multiplex PCR reads via CATT. The sample carries approximately 60,000 delta-chain clones, 1.5% to 2% recorded once. Input material: gamma-delta T cells from blood. All receptors come from a pool of human donors (malaria-infected and uninfected, not separated). The CDR3 runs from the conserved cysteine through the conserved F or W.

TRDV1,20,TRDJ1,CALGESTLFTGGYASDKLIF
TRDV1,19,TRDJ1,CALGEHTSLWGIHAVKLIF
TRDV1,26,TRDJ1,CALGEQFLHIGFTGGYATQYTDKLIF
TRDV1,22,TRDJ1,CALGKPLRGWWGPLRDTDKLIF
TRDV1,19,TRDJ1,CALGDGVLWLGAHTDKLIF
TRDV2,16,TRDJ1,CACDRTGGSETDKLIF
TRDV1,19,TRDJ1,CALGELFRGWGPDTDKLIF
TRDV1,15,TRDJ1,CALGELGCHTDKLIF
TRDV1,20,TRDJ1,CALGEPNPLRGGDPLDKLIF
TRDV2,19,TRDJ3,CACDTPGGQSSWDTRQMFF
TRDV3,23,TRDJ1,CAFKKVLGPQGDKYPRYTDKLIF
TRDV2,21,TRDJ1,CACDTVTGGYAERKDTDKLIF
TRDV1,20,TRDJ1,CALGVLLPTGGISYTDKLIF
TRDV1,21,TRDJ1,CALGRILLYTGGYPLTDKLIF
TRDV1,25,TRDJ1,CALGERSRRLPRIYPGDIYTDKLIF
TRDV1,15,TRDJ1,CALGGVYGSPDKLIF
TRDV1,21,TRDJ1,CALGELSFLRNWGVYTDKLIF
TRDV1,19,TRDJ1,CALGELSRSFLRDENKLIF
TRDV3,20,TRDJ1,CAYLSSWGRYWGIGTDKLIF
TRDV3,20,TRDJ1,CAVSGLPPDYWGNGAGKLIF